One and the same sample provided the 18 T cell receptor beta chains below, sequenced in a study of T cells in Graves' hyperthyroidism and ophthalmopathy. RNA transcripts were the template for amplifying TCR beta CDR3 regions. Initially, a first-round RT-PCR of the TCR CDR3 employed the HTBI primer set. TCRdb processed the multiplex PCR reads anew with MiXCR; each CDR3 protein has one entry. The data show about 560,000 distinct CDR3 sequences, 14% seen once. Sequenced material: blood. Every receptor here comes from a woman aged 40 to 55 with Graves' hyperthyroidism.

This clonotype was detected a few times. The chain carries TRBV5-1 and TRBJ2-2, with unresolved D. The length of the CDR3 is 14 residues. Germline assignment: CDR1 SGHRS and CDR2 YFSETQ. V was shortened by 5 bases and J by 0 bases, with 8 bases between the two germline ends. CDR3 in DNA: TGCGCCAGCAGTCAAGACCCGAACACCGGGGAGCTGTTTTTT. Translating it yields CASSQDPNTGELFF.

This clonotype was counted many times. V gene TRBV12-3 or TRBV12-4 combines with J gene TRBJ2-5, with D tentatively TRBD1 or TRBD2 (5 bases each). V shed 3 bases and J shed 3 bases, with 11 bases lying between them. The CDR3 has 14 amino acids. The CDR3, as DNA: TGTGCCAGCAGTTTGGTCGTGGGGGAAGAGACCCAGTACTTC. Translating gives CASSLVVGEETQYF.

The table lists this clonotype with many counts. This chain uses TRBV11-1 with TRBJ2-2; a possible D gene is TRBD1 (5 bases). This CDR3 is built from 15 residues. The V gene's germline CDR1 is SGHAT and CDR2 FQDESV (reference sequence). V lost 1 base, J lost 0 bases, and 6 bases lay in between. The CDR3 region has the DNA TGTGCCAGCAGCTTAGGGACATCGAACACCGGGGAGCTGTTTTTT. This codes for CASSLGTSNTGELFF. The whole variable domain, remainder taken from reference TRBV11-1 and TRBJ2-2, is EAEVAQSPRYKITEKSQAVAFWCDPISGHATLYWYRQILGQGPELLVQFQDESVVDDSQLPKDRFSAERLKGVDSTLKIQPAELGDSAMYLCASSLGTSNTGELFFGEGSRLTVL.

This clonotype was detected many times. The rearrangement uses TRBV5-1 and TRBJ1-6, with D possibly being TRBD1 (6 bases). V shed 3 bases and J shed 10 bases, with 14 bases lying between them. The CDR3 extends over 14 amino acids. Germline V lookup: CDR1 SGHRS, CDR2 YFSETQ. CDR3 DNA sequence: TGCGCCAGCAGCTGGGGGCAGGGCCGATCACCCCTCCACTTT. Its protein product is CASSWGQGRSPLHF. Full variable domain (remainder filled in from reference TRBV5-1 and TRBJ1-6): KAGVTQTPRYLIKTRGQQVTLSCSPISGHRSVSWYQQTPGQGLQFLFEYFSETQRNKGNFPGRFSGRQFSNSRSEMNVSTLELGDSALYLCASSWGQGRSPLHFGNGTRLTVT.

This clonotype was detected many times. The chain couples TRBV15 to TRBJ1-1; D is unresolved. The germline V and J ends were trimmed by 1 base and 3 bases, with 6 bases remaining between them. The CDR3 is 13 residues long. Germline V gene lookup returns CDR1 LNHNV and CDR2 YYDKDF (reference sequence). The CDR3 reads CATSRAQYTEAFF. As DNA, the CDR3 is TGTGCCACCAGCAGAGCACAGTACACTGAAGCTTTCTTT.

The chain employs TRBV20-1 and TRBJ1-1, with D unclear. The germline V and J ends were trimmed by 1 base and 0 bases, with 9 bases remaining between them. The CDR3 loop spans 14 amino acids. The germline V gene has CDR1 DFQATT and CDR2 SNEGSKA (reference sequence). The chain's CDR3 is CSARGLELNTEAFF. Written as DNA, the CDR3 is TGCAGTGCTAGAGGGTTAGAATTGAACACTGAAGCTTTCTTT.

To note about this clonotype: This clone may be a read error of a much larger clone one base away. The chain carries TRBV29-1 and TRBJ2-5, with 10 bases lining up with TRBD1. Per the germline V gene, CDR1 is SQVTM and CDR2 is ANQGSEA. CDR3 length equals 15 residues. The CDR3 protein is CGVVTGGAGTETQYF. In DNA, the CDR3 is TGCGGCGTAGTGACAGGGGGCGCCGGAACCGAGACCCAGTACTTC.

The J gene is TRBJ2-1, the V gene TRBV7-2, with 8 bases lining up with TRBD2. There are 16 residues in the CDR3. Germline V lookup: CDR1 SGHTA, CDR2 FQGNSA. J was trimmed by 7 bases and V by 5 bases; bases with no gene match: 13. CDR3 sequence: CASSPSSSGSVNEQFF. CDR3 nucleotide sequence: TGTGCCAGCAGCCCATCCTCCAGCGGGAGCGTAAATGAGCAGTTCTTC.

This clonotype was observed a few times. V gene TRBV27 combines with J gene TRBJ2-2; D is uncertain. V shed 3 bases and J shed 0 bases, with 8 bases lying between them. This CDR3 region has 15 residues. Looked up from germline, CDR1 is MNHEY and CDR2 is SMNVEV (reference sequence). The DNA of the CDR3 is TGTGCCAGCAGTTTCAGGACCGCGAACACCGGGGAGCTGTTTTTT. It translates to CASSFRTANTGELFF.

V usage is TRBV19 and J usage is TRBJ2-1; D is unclear. The CDR3 covers 15 residues. Trimming pared 3 bases from V and 0 bases from J, leaving 9 bases between. Germline CDR1 is LNHDA and CDR2 is SQIVND (reference sequence). CDR3 DNA: TGTGCCAGTAGTATGGGAAGGAGCTCCTACAATGAGCAGTTCTTC. This encodes CASSMGRSSYNEQFF.

This clonotype was detected ten times or more. The V call is TRBV28, the J call TRBJ2-7; 8 nucleotides agree with TRBD1. The trim removed 5 bases at V and 3 bases at J, leaving 6 bases unmatched. Germline CDR1 is MDHEN and CDR2 is SYDVKM. This CDR3 is built from 14 residues. CDR3 in DNA: TGTGCCAGCAGTACCGGGACAGGCCTCTACGAGCAGTACTTC. Translating it yields CASSTGTGLYEQYF.

This chain links TRBV6-1 with TRBJ2-1, with 7 bases aligning to TRBD1. The germline V gene has CDR1 MNHNS and CDR2 SASEGT. V lost 6 bases, J lost 3 bases, and 8 bases stayed unmatched. The CDR3 is 15 amino acids. The CDR3 DNA reads TGTGCCAGCAGATTGGGGACAGCGAGCTACAATGAGCAGTTCTTC. Translation: CASRLGTASYNEQFF.

V gene TRBV29-1 combines with J gene TRBJ2-4, with D uncertain. The V end was cut by 0 bases, the J end by 2 bases, with 8 bases between. This CDR3 comprises 14 residues. The germline gives CDR1 SQVTM, CDR2 ANQGSEA. CDR3 sequence: CSVEDDWTKNIQYF. The CDR3 DNA reads as TGCAGCGTTGAAGATGATTGGACCAAAAACATTCAGTACTTC. Filled out from reference TRBV29-1 and TRBJ2-4, the complete variable domain reads SAVISQKPSRDICQRGTSLTIQCQVDSQVTMMFWYRQQPGQSLTLIATANQGSEATYESGFVIDKFPISRPNLTFSTLTVSNMSPEDSSIYLCSVEDDWTKNIQYFGAGTRLSVL.

This clonotype turned up a few times. The chain links TRBV9 to TRBJ2-7; 11 positions agree with TRBD1. The length of the CDR3 is 15 residues. After removal of 4 bases from V and 4 bases from J, the junction contained 7 bases not matched to a gene. The germline V gene has CDR1 SGDLS and CDR2 YYNGEE. In DNA form, the CDR3 reads TGTGCCAGCAGCTTCCGGGACAGGGGGGGTTACGAGCAGTACTTC. Translated, it gives CASSFRDRGGYEQYF. Full variable domain (outside the CDR3, taken from reference TRBV9 and TRBJ2-7): DSGVTQTPKHLITATGQRVTLRCSPRSGDLSVYWYQQSLDQGLQFLIQYYNGEERAKGNILERFSAQQFPDLHSELNLSSLELGDSALYFCASSFRDRGGYEQYFGPGTRLTVT.

This clonotype was counted at least ten times. This chain's CDR3 is CASSTVADTQYF. The DNA for the CDR3 is TGTGCCAGTTCGACGGTAGCAGATACGCAGTATTTT. This chain joins TRBV6-1 and TRBJ2-3; D is unresolved. V was trimmed by 9 bases and J by 4 bases, leaving 11 bases between them. The CDR3 is made up of 12 amino acids. Germline V CDR1 and CDR2: MNHNS, SASEGT.

Regarding this clonotype: Possible read error: a much larger clone is one base away. The chain is built from TRBV24-1 and TRBJ2-2; tentatively, D is TRBD2 (5 bases). The CDR3 is 13 amino acids. Germline V gene sequence: CDR1 KGHDR, CDR2 SFDVKD. CDR3 nucleotides: TGTGCCACCAGTGAGGGATACACCGGGGAGCTGGTTTTT. This sequence encodes CATSEGYTGELVF.

This clonotype was observed many times. The chain links TRBV7-8 to TRBJ1-6; 8 nucleotides match TRBD1. The germline CDR1 and CDR2 sequences are SGHVS and FQNEAQ. The CDR3 extends over 16 amino acids. V was pared by 0 bases and J by 8 bases, with 6 bases of the junction left unmatched. Here the CDR3 reads CASSLAGQGAYSPLHF. As DNA, the CDR3 is TGTGCCAGCAGCTTAGCCGGTCAGGGGGCATATTCACCCCTCCACTTT.

This clonotype was observed a few times. This chain connects TRBV28 to TRBJ1-2; TRBD1 agrees at 11 bases. V shed 4 bases, J shed 6 bases, and the junction held 7 bases outside the gene matches. This CDR3 has 15 amino acids. Germline values: CDR1 MDHEN, CDR2 SYDVKM. The CDR3 nucleotides are TGTGCCAGCAGTTCGGGACAGGGGGTTTTCGATGGCTACACCTTC. It encodes CASSSGQGVFDGYTF.